A selection of T cell receptor beta chains follows, all from one sample in a study of cytomegalovirus exposure and HLA in healthy donors. TCRdb's table, derived via immunoSEQ multiplex PCR, lists solely in-frame clones and lacks some. The repertoire holds about 200,000 clones, approximately 70% seen once, with approximately 2.5% in the top ten. Sequencing was carried out using PBMCs. These receptors all stem from a man in his forties or fifties in good health and CMV-seropositive. CDR3s include the opening cysteine and the closing phenylalanine or tryptophan. Some rows have no size entry. The others give once, few or many, or a class for an expanded clone.

clone_size cdr3_length j_call v_call cdr3_aa
. 16 TRBJ2-3 TRBV5-4 CASSLASGGLTDTQYF
. 13 TRBJ2-1 TRBV7-2 CASSAGAGGFQFF
. 19 TRBJ2-1 TRBV5-6 CASSPGFRGGPQDYNEQFF
. 14 TRBJ2-7 TRBV7-8 CASKWGDGPYEQYF
once 14 TRBJ1-3 TRBV7-6 CASRTDRAGNTIYF
. 13 TRBJ1-5 TRBV5-5 CASSLWGDQPQHF
. 16 TRBJ2-3 TRBV5-4 CASSRPASGSSDTQYF
once 13 TRBJ2-7 TRBV11-1 CASGVGAAYEQYF
few 15 TRBJ1-1 TRBV7-2 CASSPSDRVGPEAFF
once 13 TRBJ1-1 TRBV27 CASSSHRDTEAFF
. 13 TRBJ1-5 TRBV2 CASRAQGTQPQHF
. 15 TRBJ1-5 TRBV7-9 CASSPDSTSNQPQHF
. 16 TRBJ1-3 TRBV5-1 CASSLSGVASGNTIYF
. 10 TRBJ2-6 TRBV2 CAGRANVLTF
. 14 TRBJ2-7 TRBV5-1 CASSTWTGRDEQYF